This T cell receptor (beta chain) derives from a study of blood T cell repertoires in COVID-19. Study in general: The United States, Italy and Spain provided the acute and convalescent COVID-19 samples. Sample material is recorded as cDNA or gDNA derived from T cells, B-cell-depleted T cells, or PBMCs.

Original processing methods: Reference gene primers were amplified, and this amplification served to estimate nucleated cell counts. The method was immunoSEQ multiplex PCR; TCRdb's version includes in-frame clones alone and lacks a portion of them. Clonal size and the V and J genes are those of that table, whereas D and trimming came from the DNA. The table shows approximately 99,000 clones, with around 84% occurring only once. Germline assignment: CDR1 MNHEY and CDR2 SMNVEV (reference sequence). This CDR3 has 16 residues. The V gene end was trimmed by 7 bases and the J gene end by 0 bases; junction bases not matched to a gene: 4. This clone has only a few counts.

Sequenced sample: peripheral blood. This receptor was obtained from a woman aged 60-75 years in a cohort sampled during active or convalescent COVID-19. The V and J genes are TRBV27 and TRBJ1-6, with TRBD1 matching 9 bases. The DNA of the CDR3 is TGTGCCAGCAAGCTACAGGGGGCCTCCTATAATTCACCCCTCCACTTT. Its protein product is CASKLQGASYNSPLHF.